This TCR beta chain was captured in a study of Tregs in tolerant kidney transplant recipients (dated by TCRdb to the late 2010s). For the study in its entirety: TCRbeta sequencing was used in the study to identify donor-specific regulatory T cells before combined kidney and bone marrow transplantation, and the identified cells were then tracked after transplant.

Comment on this clone: It lacks a known antigen. It has no much larger one-base neighbor in the sample; base qualities were not kept.

Transplants used related donors with nonmyeloablative bone marrow transplantation; mixed chimerism was transient in the human trials. Thawed PBMCs were FACS-sorted into unstimulated Tregs (CD4+CD25+CD127-), CD4+ non-Tregs (CD4+CD25-), CD4 cells and CD8 cells. 4 combined kidney and bone marrow transplant recipients from the ITN036ST trial were included as patients, and samples were available only from these trial subjects. Healthy control blood was processed to PBMCs by Ficoll density gradient and cryopreserved, and patient PBMCs were collected before and after transplant. Overall study results and their limits: Donor-specific Treg expansion was found to exceed global Treg expansion in tolerant patients, suggesting antigen-driven rather than nonspecific expansion. The study was constrained by small patient numbers, and validation of the findings is required in larger populations and under other immunosuppression protocols. Because the PCR primers were changed over time for some patients, nucleotide-level comparison could not be performed across the samples from those patients. Expanding Tregs with activated donor B cells appeared to identify the most biologically relevant and donor-specific TCRbeta repertoire. Biological reproducibility was not directly assessed, although technical replication error appeared to be minimal.

V and J are trimmed by 0 bases and 3 bases, and the gene matches miss 2 bases of the junction. Reading the germline V gene gives CDR1 SGHTA and CDR2 FQGNSA. Measured from the cysteine to the phenylalanine, the CDR3 is 14 residues long. Of all the DNA, just the CDR3 is kept, 42 bases in frame from base 1. Genomic DNA was extracted from sorted cells with the QIAGEN DNeasy Blood and Tissue Kit for TCRbeta CDR3 sequencing. High-throughput TCRbeta CDR3 sequencing, which included PCR amplification with bias correction and internal controls, was done commercially through immunoSEQ. Turning to the authors' computational methods: Unique productive TCRbeta sequences were defined by CDR3 nucleotide sequence when primers matched and otherwise by CDR3 amino acid sequence together with Vbeta and Jbeta genes. To correct sorting error, sequences shared between sorted populations at a frequency ratio of 2:1 or less were removed; the rest were assigned to the higher population. Donor-reactive sequences were defined as at least 5-fold expanded in CFSE-low cells versus unstimulated cells, with frequency of at least 0.01% in CFSE-low cells. Repertoire divergence was quantified by Jensen-Shannon divergence calculated from the top 100 TCRbeta sequences ranked by frequency. When a sample had multiple sequencing runs, each run was corrected for sorting error separately and the runs were then pooled. TCRdb re-hosts the immuneACCESS table, in-frame sequences only. Its copies lack some clones; in the studies checked, an unresolved V gene accounts for under half of them, and the cause for the rest is not known. D and trimming were read from the DNA, whereas the V and J calls and clone size are those reported in that table. This sample comprises about 90,000 clones, 80% to 95% of them detected only once. The ten biggest clones cover 1.6% of the sample.

The receptor was derived from a human patient who received a combined kidney and bone marrow transplant. After a transplant, certain T cells may trace back to the graft donor. The chain is made from TRBV7-2 and TRBJ2-7, and 7 junctional nucleotides match TRBD2. The specimen was CD4+ T cells from blood (PBMCs), collected 12 months after the transplant. This receptor carries the CDR3 CASSLARGSYEQYF. The DNA reads as follows: TGTGCCAGCAGCTTAGCGCGGGGGAGCTACGAGCAGTACTTC.